Many counts were recorded for the clone carrying this T cell receptor (beta chain). Amplification of TCR beta CDR3 regions used RNA as the template. In the first-round RT-PCR of the TCR CDR3, the HTBI primer set was used. In TCRdb, the multiplex PCR reads were re-called with MiXCR into one record per CDR3 protein. The sample holds around 620,000 distinct CDR3 sequences, around 15% seen once. This sample was included in a study of T cells in Graves' hyperthyroidism and ophthalmopathy. From under 12 ml of fresh peripheral blood, PBMCs were isolated. Trimming pared 7 bases from V and 2 bases from J, leaving 15 bases between. This CDR3 has 14 residues. Germline CDR1 MNHNS, CDR2 SASEGT.

The sample was blood. V is TRBV6-1 and J is TRBJ2-7; possibly TRBD1 for D (6 bases). This receptor was taken from a woman aged 25 to 39 with Graves' hyperthyroidism. CDR3 sequence reads: CASTPARGTYEQYF. In nucleotides, the CDR3 is TGTGCCAGCACCCCCGCCAGGGGAACCTACGAGCAGTACTTC.